The 14 T cell receptor beta chains in this list originate from one sample, sequenced in a study of blood T cells in healthy people across ages. Primed by a sample-barcoded 5' primer and a J-beta primer mix, a second PCR proceeded for roughly 7 to 12 cycles. TCRdb itself ran the 5' RACE reads through MiXCR, one entry per CDR3 protein. Of 790,000 or so distinct CDR3 sequences in the sample, around 50% were seen once. The sample was blood. All receptors come from a man at least 80 years old in good health.

V and J are TRBV7-9 and TRBJ1-2; 8 bases agree with TRBD1. Losses at the gene ends were 5 bases for V and 3 bases for J; bases not matched to a gene: 8. Germline V CDR1 and CDR2: SEHNR, FQNEAQ (reference sequence). The CDR3 covers 15 residues. The CDR3, as DNA: TGTGCCAGCAGCCCGAGGACAGGGATGGACTATGGCTACACCTTC. Translating gives CASSPRTGMDYGYTF.

In nucleotides, the CDR3 is TGTGCCAGCAGCTTGTTTTCTGGCGGGGGCTCCTACGAGCAGTACTTC. This codes for CASSLFSGGGSYEQYF. V usage is TRBV11-3 and J usage is TRBJ2-7; 7 nucleotides line up with TRBD2. The CDR3 covers 16 residues. Germline V gives CDR1 SGHNT, CDR2 YENEEA. The ends lost 3 bases at V and 0 bases at J; junction bases unmatched: 8.

The chain employs TRBV28 and TRBJ2-1, with a tentative D call TRBD1 (6 bases). Looked up from germline, CDR1 is MDHEN and CDR2 is SYDVKM. This CDR3 spans 14 amino acids. V shed 10 bases and J shed 0 bases, with 13 bases lying between them. The CDR3 reads CATLEDSSYNEQFF. CDR3 in DNA: TGTGCCACCCTTGAGGACAGCTCCTACAATGAGCAGTTCTTC. The full variable domain, completed using reference TRBV28 and TRBJ2-1, is DVKVTQSSRYLVKRTGEKVFLECVQDMDHENMFWYRQDPGLGLRLIYFSYDVKMKEKGDIPEGYSVSREKKERFSLILESASTNQTSMYLCATLEDSSYNEQFFGPGTRLTVL.

The chain has TRBV2 and TRBJ1-2, with 7 bases identical to TRBD1. Germline V gene lookup returns CDR1 SNHLY and CDR2 FYNNEI. The CDR3 has 11 amino acids. Here the CDR3 reads CASGTVCGYTF. In nucleotides, the CDR3 is TGTGCTTCTGGGACAGTTTGTGGCTACACCTTC.

This clonotype was seen ten or more times. This CDR3 reads CASSSGQGNPSYNEQFF. The CDR3 bases are TGTGCCAGCAGTTCCGGACAGGGGAACCCTTCCTACAATGAGCAGTTCTTC. V gene TRBV12-3 or TRBV12-4 combines with J gene TRBJ2-1, with 9 nucleotides matching TRBD1. V shed 4 bases and J 1 base; nucleotides not matched to a gene: 8. The CDR3 runs 17 residues.

A few counts support this clonotype. This chain links TRBV18 with TRBJ1-4; no clear D gene. Trimming left V 5 bases short and J 7 bases short, with 17 bases between. The length of the CDR3 is 15 residues. Germline V gene sequence: CDR1 KGHSH, CDR2 LQKENI. Written as DNA, the CDR3 is TGTGCCAGCTCATCAAGGACGGCAGTTACTGAAAAACTGTTTTTT. Translation gives CASSSRTAVTEKLFF.

This clonotype was counted only a few times. The CDR3 bases are TGTGCCAGCAGTTGGACGGAAGACAATGAGCAGTTCTTC. Amino acids: CASSWTEDNEQFF. J is TRBJ2-1 and V is TRBV9; D uncertain. The V gene's germline CDR1 is SGDLS and CDR2 YYNGEE. V lost 5 bases to trimming and J lost 5 bases, with 11 bases between them. This CDR3 comprises 13 residues.

This chain connects TRBV29-1 to TRBJ2-3; 7 nucleotides align to TRBD2. V shed 4 bases, J shed 4 bases, and the junction held 8 bases outside the gene matches. CDR1 and CDR2 from the germline V gene are SQVTM and ANQGSEA. The CDR3 extends over 14 amino acids. Here the CDR3 DNA reads TGCAGCGTTGTGACCGCGGGAGTGGCAGATACGCAGTATTTT. Encoded protein: CSVVTAGVADTQYF.

This chain links TRBV7-2 with TRBJ2-7, with D unresolved. The ends were cut back, 6 bases at V and 3 bases at J, with 21 bases in the middle. Germline CDR1 and CDR2: SGHTA and FQGNSA. The CDR3 has 16 amino acids. CDR3 in DNA: TGTGCCAGCAGTTTAAAGGTATTCCCTTTAGGCTACGAGCAGTACTTC. Residues: CASSLKVFPLGYEQYF.

The gene calls are TRBV7-3 and TRBJ2-1, with 10 nucleotides matching TRBD2. The CDR3 spans 15 residues. The V gene end was trimmed by 1 base and the J gene end by 7 bases; junction bases not matched to a gene: 4. Germline V gives CDR1 SGHTA, CDR2 FQGTGA. Written as DNA, the CDR3 is TGTGCCAGCAGCTTAATAGCGGGAGGCAGGAATGAGCAGTTCTTC. It codes for CASSLIAGGRNEQFF.

The chain is built from TRBV27 and TRBJ2-5; TRBD1 is a possible D gene (6 bases). The CDR3 totals 13 residues. Trimming shortened V by 7 bases and J by 5 bases, and 14 bases separated the two germline ends. The V gene's germline CDR1 is MNHEY and CDR2 SMNVEV (reference sequence). The CDR3 nucleotides are TGTGCCAGCAAAGAACAGGGAAGGGAGACCCAGTACTTC. Amino acid sequence: CASKEQGRETQYF.

As for this clonotype: This could be a read error, since a much larger clone is one nucleotide away. The V call is TRBV5-1, the J call TRBJ2-1, with TRBD1 identical over 7 bases. The CDR3 contains 16 residues. Germline-derived CDR1 and CDR2 are SGHRS and YFSETQ. Unmatched junction bases numbered 8, after V lost 4 bases and J lost 1 base. Here the CDR3 DNA reads TGCGCCAGCAGCATGGTGCCAGGGGGTTCCTACAATGAGCAGTTCTTC. Translation: CASSMVPGGSYNEQFF.

This clonotype was detected only a few times. The chain recombines TRBV10-3 with TRBJ2-1; D ambiguous. The germline V and J ends were trimmed by 2 bases and 5 bases, with 16 bases remaining between them. The CDR3 has 16 amino acids. CDR1 ENHRY and CDR2 SYGVKD come from the germline V gene. This CDR3 is CAISEADKAGNNEQFF. The CDR3 coding sequence is TGTGCCATCAGTGAGGCCGACAAGGCTGGGAACAATGAGCAGTTCTTC.

V and J are TRBV3-1 and TRBJ2-3; 13 nucleotides align to TRBD2. The V gene end was trimmed by 5 bases and the J gene end by 3 bases; junction bases not matched to a gene: 5. There are 16 residues in the CDR3. Per the germline V gene, CDR1 is LGHDT and CDR2 is YNNKEL (reference sequence). The CDR3: CASSDRTSGSTDTQYF. CDR3 coding DNA: TGTGCCAGCAGCGATAGGACTAGCGGGAGTACAGATACGCAGTATTTT.